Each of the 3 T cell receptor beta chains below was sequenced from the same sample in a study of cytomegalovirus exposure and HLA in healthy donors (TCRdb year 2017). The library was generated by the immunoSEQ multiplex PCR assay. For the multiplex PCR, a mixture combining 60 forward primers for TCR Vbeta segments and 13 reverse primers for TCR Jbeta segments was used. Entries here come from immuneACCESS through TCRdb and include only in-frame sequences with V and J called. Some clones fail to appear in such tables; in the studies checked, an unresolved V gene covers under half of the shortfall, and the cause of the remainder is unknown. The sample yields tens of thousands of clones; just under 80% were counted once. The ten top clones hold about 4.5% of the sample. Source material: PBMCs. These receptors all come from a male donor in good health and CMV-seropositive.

This CDR3 reads CASSRGVGNTIYF. In nucleotides, the CDR3 is TGTGCCAGCAGCCGGGGGGTAGGAAACACCATATATTTT. The J gene is TRBJ1-3, the V gene TRBV11-2, with D tentatively TRBD1 (5 bases). Germline CDR1 reads SGHAT; CDR2 reads FQNNGV. CDR3 length: 13 residues. V was pared by 5 bases and J by 4 bases, with 9 bases between.

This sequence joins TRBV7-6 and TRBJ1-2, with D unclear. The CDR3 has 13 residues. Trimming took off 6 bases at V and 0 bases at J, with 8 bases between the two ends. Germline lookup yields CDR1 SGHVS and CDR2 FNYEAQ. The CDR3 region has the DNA TGTGCCAGCAGAAAATCAGCTAACTATGGCTACACCTTC. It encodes CASRKSANYGYTF.

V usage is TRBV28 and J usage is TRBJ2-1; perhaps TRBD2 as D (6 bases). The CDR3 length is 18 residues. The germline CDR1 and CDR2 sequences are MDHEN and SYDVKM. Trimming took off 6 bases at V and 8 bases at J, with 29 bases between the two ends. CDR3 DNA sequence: TGTGCCAGCAGCGTACCACAAAGACTAGTCGGTTTTTTTCATGAGCAGTTCTTC. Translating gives CASSVPQRLVGFFHEQFF.